This TCR beta chain comes out of a study of blood T cell repertoires in COVID-19. In the study overall: Researchers got acute and convalescent COVID-19 samples from the United States, Italy and Spain. The analysed material was cDNA or gDNA that came from T cells, B-cell-depleted T cells, or PBMCs.

V lost 3 bases and J lost 3, with 11 bases in between. Germline CDR1 and CDR2: MRHNA and SNTAGT. The CDR3 runs 14 residues. Sequenced by immunoSEQ multiplex PCR; TCRdb stores in-frame clones only, minus some. The table includes 100,000 to 150,000 clones, roughly four fifths detected once. Sequencing was performed on peripheral blood. This sequence joins TRBV6-4 and TRBJ1-1; no definite D call. The sequence derives from a woman in her 50s with acute or convalescent COVID-19. The CDR3: CASSEEVEDTEAFF. The CDR3 coding sequence is TGTGCCAGCAGTGAGGAGGTTGAGGACACTGAAGCTTTCTTT.